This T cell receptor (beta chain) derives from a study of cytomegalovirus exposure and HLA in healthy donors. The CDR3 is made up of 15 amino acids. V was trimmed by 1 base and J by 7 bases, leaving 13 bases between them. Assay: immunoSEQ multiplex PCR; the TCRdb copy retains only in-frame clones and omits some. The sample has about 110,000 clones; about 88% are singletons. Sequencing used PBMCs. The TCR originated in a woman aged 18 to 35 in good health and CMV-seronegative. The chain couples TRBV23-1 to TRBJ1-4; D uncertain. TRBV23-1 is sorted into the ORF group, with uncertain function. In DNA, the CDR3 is TGCGCCAGCAGTCAATTGGGCGGGATTCCTGAAAAACTGTTTTTT. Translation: CASSQLGGIPEKLFF.